This TCR beta chain was found in a study of neurological immune-mediated disorders. General study points: The multiple sclerosis repertoire cluster lacked an association with any feature, whether clinical or MRI. While HTLV-1-associated myelopathy showed the greatest TCR clonal expansion, multiple sclerosis showed the least, falling below healthy controls.

As for the cDNA, it was generated by 5'RACE with 10-nucleotide random UMIs. TCRdb processed the 5' RACE reads anew with MiXCR; each CDR3 protein has one entry. The data show tens of thousands of distinct CDR3 sequences, roughly 4.8% seen once. This clonotype was seen many times. Its target is unknown. The CDR3 consists of 17 residues. The germline V gene has CDR1 SQVTM and CDR2 ANQGSEA. Trimming took 0 bases from V and 10 from J, leaving 22 bases between them. This TCR was sampled from a man in his thirties or forties with multiple sclerosis. The chain joins TRBV29-1 to TRBJ1-6; perhaps TRBD1 as D (6 bases). Material for sequencing was PBMCs. This CDR3 is CSVEDLIWGQDGSPLHF. The CDR3 nucleotides read TGCAGCGTTGAAGATCTAATATGGGGGCAGGACGGCTCACCCCTCCACTTT.